The 18 T cell receptor beta chains presented below share a single source sample, sequenced in a study of T cell clonotyping in hematopoietic cell transplantation. TCRdb keeps only in-frame clones here, not all; method: immunoSEQ multiplex PCR. Altogether more than 25,000 clones are present, 92% being singletons, with the ten largest covering around 10%. Sequenced here: PBMCs, sampled 100 days after allogeneic stem cell transplant. The receptor source for this set is a female patient aged 50-59 years who had an allogeneic stem cell transplant from a related donor, so the T cells may come from the graft donor. Some clones in this sample may be carry-over from other donors' samples.

J is TRBJ2-1 and V is TRBV4-3; D is unresolved. V was trimmed by 4 bases and J by 0 bases, leaving 13 bases between them. CDR3 size: 16 residues. The germline gives CDR1 LGHNA, CDR2 YSLEER. CDR3: CASSPLTQSSYNEQFF. For the CDR3, the DNA is TGCGCCAGCAGCCCCCTCACGCAGAGCTCCTACAATGAGCAGTTCTTC.

The chain joins TRBV28 to TRBJ1-3, with D maybe TRBD1 (6 bases). The V gene's germline CDR1 is MDHEN and CDR2 SYDVKM. Trimming removed 6 bases at V and 1 base at J, with 10 bases between. The CDR3 sequence is 14 residues long. The CDR3 sequence is CASRQTGSGNTIYF. DNA of the CDR3: TGTGCCAGCAGACAAACAGGGTCTGGAAACACCATATATTTT.

The CDR3 loop is CASSQEVEREFNEQYF. The CDR3 DNA reads TGCGCCAGCAGCCAAGAAGTGGAGCGGGAGTTCAACGAGCAGTACTTC. The chain uses TRBV4-3 and TRBJ2-7, with 8 bases fitting TRBD2. The CDR3 length is 16 residues. Germline V lookup: CDR1 LGHNA, CDR2 YSLEER. The ends lost 0 bases at V and 5 bases at J; junction bases unmatched: 9.

The count of this clone is one. The rearrangement uses TRBV5-1 and TRBJ1-6; D remains unclear. CDR3 length: 14 residues. CDR1 SGHRS and CDR2 YFSETQ come from the germline V gene. The ends were cut back, 0 bases at V and 6 bases at J, with 7 bases in the middle. The DNA of the CDR3 is TGCGCCAGCAGCTTGGCTGGGTTTAATTCACCCCTCCACTTT. It yields the protein CASSLAGFNSPLHF.

V and J are TRBV2 and TRBJ2-3, with 7 positions matching TRBD2. This CDR3 contains 12 residues. Trimming took 4 bases from V and 8 from J; bases not matched to a gene: 3. Germline V CDR1 and CDR2: SNHLY, FYNNEI. The CDR3, as DNA: TGTGCCAGCAGTGGTTCTAGCGGTACGCAGTATTTT. This codes for CASSGSSGTQYF. The variable domain in full, completed from reference TRBV2 and TRBJ2-3, reads EPEVTQTPSHQVTQMGQEVILRCVPISNHLYFYWYRQILGQKVEFLVSFYNNEISEKSEIFDDQFSVERPDGSNFTLKIRSTKLEDSAMYFCASSGSSGTQYFGPGTRLTVL.

In its sample, this clone was seen a few times. The chain uses TRBV5-4 and TRBJ2-1; D is possibly TRBD2 (7 bases). Trimming pared 4 bases from V and 8 bases from J, leaving 19 bases between. Per the germline V gene, CDR1 is SGHNT and CDR2 is YYREEE (reference sequence). This CDR3 is 15 amino acids long. CDR3 sequence: CASSIRGAGRYEQFF. In nucleotides, the CDR3 is TGTGCCAGCAGCATTCGGGGGGCCGGGAGGTATGAGCAGTTCTTC.

In regard to this clone: The germline gene is not matched at one end of the junction; a read error may be the cause. The chain couples TRBV2 to TRBJ2-5; perhaps D is TRBD1 or TRBD2 (5 bases each). The length of the CDR3 is 14 residues. In germline, CDR1 is SNHLY, CDR2 FYNNEI. The CDR3 spells CASTRTEGQGTQYF. CDR3 in DNA: TGTGCCAGCACTAGAACAGAGGGGCAAGGGACCCAGTACTTC.

V gene TRBV29-1 combines with J gene TRBJ2-5, with 14 bases identical to TRBD2. V trimming: 7 bases; J trimming: 6 bases; junction bases outside the gene matches: 13. The CDR3 covers 16 residues. Per germline, CDR1 SQVTM and CDR2 ANQGSEA. The CDR3 loop is CSAPGTSGGPGQTQYF. The CDR3 coding sequence is TGCAGCGCCCCCGGGACTAGCGGGGGCCCCGGGCAGACCCAGTACTTC. The entire variable domain, with the rest obtained from reference TRBV29-1 and TRBJ2-5, is as follows: SAVISQKPSRDICQRGTSLTIQCQVDSQVTMMFWYRQQPGQSLTLIATANQGSEATYESGFVIDKFPISRPNLTFSTLTVSNMSPEDSSIYLCSAPGTSGGPGQTQYFGPGTRLLVL.

The genes are TRBV20-1 and TRBJ2-1; D possibly uses TRBD1 or TRBD2 (5 bases each). V gave up 5 bases and J gave up 10 bases, with 12 bases separating them. The CDR3 extends over 11 amino acids. Germline V gives CDR1 DFQATT, CDR2 SNEGSKA (reference sequence). The CDR3 here is CSAGLGREQFF. The CDR3, as DNA: TGCAGTGCTGGGCTGGGACGAGAGCAGTTCTTC.

The chain joins TRBV30 to TRBJ2-4; 10 nucleotides line up with TRBD1. CDR1 is GTSNPN, CDR2 SVGIG, per germline (reference sequence). After removal of 2 bases from V and 8 bases from J, the junction contained 12 bases not matched to a gene. This CDR3 comprises 16 residues. Here the CDR3 reads CAWSPQGQGFMDIQYF. The CDR3 nucleotides read TGTGCCTGGAGTCCCCAGGGACAGGGGTTCATGGACATTCAGTACTTC.

The J gene is TRBJ1-2, the V gene TRBV9; D is undetermined. This CDR3 is 12 amino acids long. The V and J ends lost 4 bases and 8 bases respectively, with 12 bases between them. CDR1 and CDR2 (germline): SGDLS, YYNGEE. This CDR3 reads CASSSRATGYTF. In nucleotides, the CDR3 is TGTGCCAGCAGCTCACGGGCGACCGGCTACACCTTC.

The chain recombines TRBV2 with TRBJ1-3, with a possible D match to TRBD1 (5 bases). Germline-derived CDR1 and CDR2 are SNHLY and FYNNEI. Trimming cost V 11 bases and J 0 bases, with 14 bases left between them. CDR3 length equals 14 residues. CDR3 sequence: CAAPGRLSGNTIYF. CDR3 nucleotide sequence: TGTGCCGCCCCGGGACGGCTCTCTGGAAACACCATATATTTT.

The chain recombines TRBV2 with TRBJ2-5; 8 nucleotides align to TRBD1. Unmatched junction bases numbered 5, after V lost 6 bases and J lost 5 bases. There are 13 residues in the CDR3. Germline CDR1 is SNHLY and CDR2 is FYNNEI. The CDR3 DNA reads TGTGCCAGCAGAACAGGGGGTCAGGAGACCCAGTACTTC. This sequence encodes CASRTGGQETQYF.

CDR3 sequence reads: CASSLGSSGVYEQYF. The DNA of the CDR3 is TGTGCCAGCAGCTTGGGTTCTAGCGGGGTCTACGAGCAGTACTTC. This rearrangement joins TRBV7-9 to TRBJ2-7; TRBD2 agrees at 9 bases. Trimming at V came to 3 bases and at J to 3 bases, leaving 6 bases not matched to a gene. Germline V gene lookup returns CDR1 SEHNR and CDR2 FQNEAQ (reference sequence). CDR3 length equals 15 residues.

This sequence joins TRBV7-6 and TRBJ2-1; 7 bases match TRBD2. With 1 base clipped from V and 2 bases from J, the junction kept 2 bases outside the gene matches. Germline assignment: CDR1 SGHVS and CDR2 FNYEAQ. The length of the CDR3 is 15 residues. The chain's CDR3 is CASSLEAGAYNEQFF. CDR3 nucleotide sequence: TGTGCCAGCAGCTTAGAGGCGGGGGCCTACAATGAGCAGTTCTTC.

The chain couples TRBV11-2 to TRBJ2-2; either TRBD1 or TRBD2 may supply D (5 bases each). The CDR3 contains 15 residues. Trimming stripped 1 base from V and 4 bases from J, with 10 bases between. From germline, CDR1 is SGHAT and CDR2 FQNNGV. The chain's CDR3 is CASSLARAGTGELFF. The CDR3 DNA follows: TGTGCCAGCAGCTTAGCCAGGGCGGGCACCGGGGAGCTGTTTTTT. Full variable domain (missing parts from reference TRBV11-2 and TRBJ2-2): EAGVAQSPRYKIIEKRQSVAFWCNPISGHATLYWYQQILGQGPKLLIQFQNNGVVDDSQLPKDRFSAERLKGVDSTLKIQPAKLEDSAVYLCASSLARAGTGELFFGEGSRLTVL.

V is TRBV27 and J is TRBJ2-7, with TRBD1 identical over 8 bases. This CDR3 is 14 amino acids long. The junction had 10 bases not matched to a gene; V was cut back by 0 bases and J by 12 bases. The germline gives CDR1 MNHEY, CDR2 SMNVEV (reference sequence). The CDR3 loop reads CASSLSSGGPTLYF. DNA of the CDR3: TGTGCCAGCAGTTTATCCTCAGGGGGCCCTACTCTGTACTTC.

This chain connects TRBV11-2 to TRBJ1-2; 9 nucleotides agree with TRBD1. This CDR3 has 14 residues. The V gene's germline CDR1 is SGHAT and CDR2 FQNNGV. Trimming cost V 4 bases and J 7 bases; bases outside gene matches: 7. The CDR3 DNA reads as TGTGCCAGCAGCTCCGCGGGGACAGGGAGTGGCTACACCTTC. This sequence encodes CASSSAGTGSGYTF.